The 13 T cell receptor beta chains given below trace back to one sample, sequenced in a study of T cell changes during pregnancy in multiple sclerosis. Only in-frame clones appear in the TCRdb table, and some are missing; sequencing was by immunoSEQ multiplex PCR. This sample has 35,000 to 45,000 clones, with around 94% found just once. The sample consisted of peripheral blood, taken before pregnancy. All receptors come from a female donor with multiple sclerosis, enrolled in a pregnancy study.

This sequence joins TRBV6-5 and TRBJ2-5; 9 bases map to TRBD2. CDR3 length: 14 amino acids. J was trimmed by 7 bases and V by 2 bases; bases with no gene match: 5. Germline CDR1 MNHEY, CDR2 SVGAGI. The CDR3 nucleotides read TGTGCCAGCAGTTACGAGCGGGAGGTAGGGACCCAGTACTTC. It translates to CASSYEREVGTQYF.

A single count supports this clone. The rearrangement uses TRBV2 and TRBJ2-1, with TRBD1 matching 9 bases. Germline CDR1 is SNHLY and CDR2 is FYNNEI. The CDR3 sequence is 14 residues long. J gave up 8 bases and V 7 bases, and 9 bases lay outside the gene matches. CDR3 sequence: CASIEDRGTDEQFF. DNA of the CDR3: TGTGCCAGCATTGAGGACAGGGGTACGGATGAGCAGTTCTTC.

This clone was counted a few times. This sequence joins TRBV19 and TRBJ1-5, with D possibly TRBD1 on 5 matching bases. Germline V gene lookup returns CDR1 LNHDA and CDR2 SQIVND (reference sequence). The CDR3 runs 16 residues. V was clipped by 6 bases and J by 2 bases, with 17 bases between them. The CDR3 DNA reads TGTGCCAGTAGCATTTGGGCGCAGGGTCGCAATCAGCCCCAGCATTTT. Encoded protein: CASSIWAQGRNQPQHF.

V usage is TRBV9 and J usage is TRBJ1-5; D unresolved. V was shortened by 0 bases and J by 2 bases, with 6 bases between the two germline ends. CDR3 length: 14 residues. Germline loops: CDR1 SGDLS, CDR2 YYNGEE. This CDR3 is CASSVGGGNQPQHF. The CDR3 DNA reads as TGTGCCAGCAGCGTAGGTGGAGGCAATCAGCCCCAGCATTTT.

The chain uses TRBV11-2 and TRBJ2-4, with D maybe TRBD1 (5 bases). Deletions cut 8 bases from V and 3 bases from J, with 17 bases between. CDR1 is SGHAT, CDR2 FQNNGV, per germline. CDR3 size: 15 residues. The CDR3 protein is CASVLPWGRKNIQYF. CDR3 sequence (DNA): TGTGCCAGCGTCCTGCCCTGGGGCCGCAAAAACATTCAGTACTTC.

The V call is TRBV5-6, the J call TRBJ1-2; no clear D. V was pared by 4 bases and J by 4 bases, with 11 bases between. Germline V CDR1 and CDR2: SGHDT, YYEEEE. This CDR3 has 13 amino acids. The CDR3 sequence is CASSPGLSYGYTF. The DNA for the CDR3 is TGTGCCAGCAGCCCCGGACTGAGCTATGGCTACACCTTC.

This chain connects TRBV11-2 to TRBJ1-2; 8 bases agree with TRBD1. Losses at the gene ends were 10 bases for V and 4 bases for J; bases not matched to a gene: 11. Germline V gene data show CDR1 as SGHAT and CDR2 as FQNNGV. This CDR3 is 14 amino acids long. CDR3 nucleotides: TGTGCCACCGTACTTACCGACAGGGGCTATGGCTACACCTTC. Amino acids: CATVLTDRGYGYTF. Complete variable domain (other parts from reference TRBV11-2 and TRBJ1-2): EAGVAQSPRYKIIEKRQSVAFWCNPISGHATLYWYQQILGQGPKLLIQFQNNGVVDDSQLPKDRFSAERLKGVDSTLKIQPAKLEDSAVYLCATVLTDRGYGYTFGSGTRLTVV.

This chain links TRBV2 with TRBJ2-1; 11 positions match TRBD2. V lost 11 bases and J lost 8; bases outside the gene matches: 14. The CDR3 runs to 15 residues. CDR1 and CDR2 (germline): SNHLY, FYNNEI. In nucleotides, the CDR3 is TGTGCCCAAGGGGATAGCGGGAGGGCCACGGATGAGCAGTTCTTC. It codes for CAQGDSGRATDEQFF. The full variable domain, with the rest looked up from reference TRBV2 and TRBJ2-1, is EPEVTQTPSHQVTQMGQEVILRCVPISNHLYFYWYRQILGQKVEFLVSFYNNEISEKSEIFDDQFSVERPDGSNFTLKIRSTKLEDSAMYFCAQGDSGRATDEQFFGPGTRLTVL.

This clone was detected only once. An end of the junction differs from the germline gene, which may be a read error. The chain employs TRBV4-3 and TRBJ2-3; D is perhaps TRBD2 (6 bases). This CDR3 region has 14 residues. Germline CDR1 LGHNA, CDR2 YSLEER. CDR3 sequence reads: CASSQDTSTDTQYF. For the CDR3, the DNA is TGCGCCAGCAGCCAAGACACTAGCACTGATACGCAGTATTTT.

The V and J genes are TRBV19 and TRBJ2-1; 10 nucleotides line up with TRBD2. The CDR3 runs to 16 residues. The J segment lost 8 bases and the V segment lost 3 bases, leaving 10 bases of the junction unmatched. Per the germline V gene, CDR1 is LNHDA and CDR2 is SQIVND (reference sequence). The CDR3 DNA sequence: TGTGCCAGTAGTATCCTAGCGGGAGCCCGGGGGGATGAGCAGTTCTTC. Translated: CASSILAGARGDEQFF.

The V call is TRBV7-2, the J call TRBJ1-5; D gene unclear. Germline loops: CDR1 SGHTA, CDR2 FQGNSA. There are 14 residues in the CDR3. V lost 6 bases, J lost 0 bases, and 9 bases lay in between. The CDR3 sequence: CASSPGISNQPQHF. CDR3 in DNA: TGTGCCAGCAGTCCCGGTATTAGCAATCAGCCCCAGCATTTT.

This chain connects TRBV7-3 to TRBJ2-1; 7 bases line up with TRBD2. CDR3 length: 15 residues. Per the germline V gene, CDR1 is SGHTA and CDR2 is FQGTGA. The junction had 6 bases not matched to a gene; V was cut back by 1 base and J by 6 bases. The DNA for the CDR3 is TGTGCCAGCAGCTTAAATGCGGGAGTCTCCAATGAGCAGTTCTTC. This sequence encodes CASSLNAGVSNEQFF.

V is TRBV7-9 and J is TRBJ1-5; D gene ambiguous. Trimming pared 6 bases from V and 4 bases from J, leaving 10 bases between. The CDR3 totals 13 residues. CDR1 and CDR2 from the germline V gene are SEHNR and FQNEAQ (reference sequence). The CDR3 DNA is TGTGCCAGCAGTTCGGAGTCTAATCAGCCCCAGCATTTT. Its protein product is CASSSESNQPQHF.